This T cell receptor beta chain was recovered during a study of blood T cells in healthy people across ages (dated by TCRdb to the mid-2010s). For the wider study: In model experiments, template switching captured roughly one uniquely barcoded TCR beta cDNA molecule for every two T cells. To track age-related changes in TCR beta repertoire diversity, the study relied on deep sequencing normalized with unique cDNA molecular identifiers. Four age groups were formed from the donors: young (average roughly 15 years), middle-aged (just under 40), aged (over 55) and long-lived (82). To avoid experimental bias, donors of different ages were distributed randomly across sequencing lanes. The study analyzed two additional independent replicas of 1 million unique cDNA reads from the same blood draw for two donors, one aged 18 to 30 and one aged 80 or older. Study-level results and caveats: As age increased, observed TCR beta diversity per million T cells dropped in a roughly linear way, and a significant reduction was already evident by age 40. Because the CMV infection status of the donors was unknown, age-related changes in expanded clonotypes may potentially have been confounded. Total diversity estimates from one million sequenced T cells were considered lower bounds and underestimates. Compared with the aged group, more naive CD4+ T cells, fewer expanded clones and increased TCR diversity were shown by the long-lived group, suggesting age selection. There was a strong correlation between observed TCR beta diversity and the percentage of naive T cells measured by flow cytometry. Bulk unsorted PBMC profiling prevented conclusive comparison of naive and antigen-experienced compartments.

Donors were 35 to 40 systemically healthy Caucasian individuals from Russia aged roughly 6 to 90 years. About 9.8 milliliters of peripheral blood were drawn from each donor into EDTA-treated Vacutainer tubes. Ficoll-Paque density-gradient centrifugation was used to isolate PBMCs, with at least 7 million per sample. Total RNA was extracted from PBMCs with Trizol reagent, with at least 6 micrograms obtained per sample. For every donor, an aliquot of PBMCs went through flow cytometry to measure the percentages of naive CD45RAhigh/CD27high T cells. The method behind the library was 5' RACE. Sequencing used an Illumina HiSeq 2500. The second PCR ran for about 7 to 11 cycles and used a J-beta primer mix along with a sample-barcoded 5' primer. A template-switch 5' adaptor carrying 12 random nucleotides introduced a unique molecular identifier onto each TCR beta cDNA molecule. At least 2.5 million CDR3-containing paired-end reads were obtained from each sample. First-strand cDNA synthesis was performed from all RNA using the Mint cDNA synthesis kit, with priming by a TRBC-specific oligonucleotide. Following uracil-DNA glycosylase treatment, all cDNA underwent a first 18-cycle PCR with the universal primers M1SS and BC2_uni_R. The authors processed their data as follows. Normalization of each sample was performed by random selection of 1 million high-quality reads, each carrying a distinct molecular identifier. Instead of being binned into consensus sequences, reads with shared molecular identifiers were discarded. CDR3 identification, clonotype clustering and error correction used MiTCR with a Q25 quality threshold and the strictest error-elimination algorithm. A nonparametric unseen species model using Euler transformation provided a lower-bound estimate of total TCR beta diversity. In-frame beta chains were kept once TCRdb had trimmed the public reads at Q25 with fastp and called clones with MiXCR. Every entry covers one CDR3 protein and lists the most common genes and DNA from its rows. These V and J calls rely on TCRdb rather than the paper's analysis. Here the sample has about a million distinct CDR3 sequences; 51% occur a single time. Together, the top ten hold around 21% of the sample.

In the case of this clonotype: Its target antigen remains unknown. No base-level quality is on record; no much larger clone is a single base apart.

Per the germline V gene, MNHEY is the CDR1 and SVGAGI is the CDR2. Including the terminal cysteine and phenylalanine, the CDR3 comprises 15 residues. Only the CDR3 portion is preserved as DNA: 45 bases, with reading frame beginning at the first base. At the junction V is shortened by 2 bases and J by 4 bases, with 14 bases in between. This chain joins TRBV6-5 to TRBJ2-5; there is no confident call for the D gene. This sequence was found in a woman aged 55-69 years in good health. Sequences were obtained from blood. The CDR3 protein is CASSYNHGPGETQYF. The DNA sequence reads TGTGCCAGCAGTTACAACCACGGACCGGGAGAGACCCAGTACTTC.